The 15 T cell receptor beta chains in this list originate from one sample, sequenced in a study of response to subunit inactivated influenza vaccine. MiXCR, run by TCRdb on the RT-PCR reads, gives a single entry per CDR3 protein. The top ten clones hold 1.5% to 2% of a sample with about 520,000 distinct CDR3 sequences, 25% of them seen once. The source was CD4+ T cells sorted from PBMCs, collected around 5 days after vaccination. The receptors were gathered from a man aged 45-60 years who received an inactivated influenza vaccine.

The CDR3 region is CAISDGRGTTDTQYF. Written as DNA, the CDR3 is TGTGCCATCAGTGACGGCCGGGGAACCACAGATACGCAGTATTTT. This chain uses TRBV10-3 with TRBJ2-3; D possibly corresponds to TRBD2 (5 bases). The V gene lost 3 bases and the J gene lost 2 bases, with 12 bases spanning the gap. The length of the CDR3 is 15 residues. Germline V gene data show CDR1 as ENHRY and CDR2 as SYGVKD.

V and J are TRBV24-1 and TRBJ2-1; a possible D gene is TRBD1 (6 bases). The length of the CDR3 is 15 residues. V was cut by 6 bases and J by 3 bases, with 14 bases left in between. The germline V gene has CDR1 KGHDR and CDR2 SFDVKD. The CDR3 DNA reads as TGTGCCACCAGTAGAGCAGACAGGAACTACAATGAGCAGTTCTTC. This gives the protein CATSRADRNYNEQFF.

This chain connects TRBV18 to TRBJ2-2; D unresolved. Germline-derived CDR1 and CDR2 are KGHSH and LQKENI. The V gene lost 9 bases and the J gene lost 1 base, with 12 bases spanning the gap. The CDR3 consists of 14 residues. The CDR3 DNA sequence: TGTGCCAGTTTCGTCACCGAGAACACCGGGGAGCTGTTTTTT. It is translated as CASFVTENTGELFF.

This sequence joins TRBV20-1 and TRBJ2-3; 7 bases align to TRBD2. Germline loops: CDR1 DFQATT, CDR2 SNEGSKA (reference sequence). Germline trimming cut 2 bases from V and 6 bases from J; bases unmatched to any gene: 5. The CDR3 is 13 amino acids. The CDR3 is CSARKRGWDTQYF. In DNA, the CDR3 is TGCAGTGCTAGAAAGCGGGGATGGGATACGCAGTATTTT.

This sequence joins TRBV5-1 and TRBJ2-3; weak D call: TRBD2 (6 bases). CDR1 is SGHRS, CDR2 YFSETQ, per germline. This CDR3 has 16 amino acids. The V end lost 3 bases, the J end lost 2 bases, and 16 bases lay between the germline ends. The CDR3 sequence is CASSSEGAGVTDTQYF. CDR3 bases: TGCGCCAGCAGCTCCGAGGGAGCGGGCGTCACAGATACGCAGTATTTT.

V and J are TRBV7-2 and TRBJ2-5; TRBD1 aligns across 8 bases. Germline V gene sequence: CDR1 SGHTA, CDR2 FQGNSA. The CDR3 is 16 residues long. V trimming: 3 bases; J trimming: 5 bases; junction bases outside the gene matches: 11. The DNA for the CDR3 is TGTGCCAGCAGCTTGGGGGCGGACAGGGCTGGCGAGACCCAGTACTTC. Encoded protein: CASSLGADRAGETQYF.

This clonotype was counted between two and nine times. This chain connects TRBV7-9 to TRBJ1-1; D is unresolved. V lost 5 bases and J lost 4, with 17 bases in between. Germline V lookup: CDR1 SEHNR, CDR2 FQNEAQ (reference sequence). The CDR3 is 15 amino acids. In DNA, the CDR3 is TGTGCCAGCAGCCTCGGAACCTCCGCCCGCACTGAAGCTTTCTTT. Translating it yields CASSLGTSARTEAFF.

V and J are TRBV6-6 and TRBJ1-4; no clear D gene. From germline, CDR1 is MNHNY and CDR2 SVGAGI (reference sequence). The germline V and J ends were trimmed by 2 bases and 14 bases, with 9 bases remaining between them. The length of the CDR3 is 11 residues. The DNA of the CDR3 is TGTGCCAGCAGTTACGGGGAAAGGCTGTTTTTT. It encodes CASSYGERLFF.

This clonotype was found a few times. The chain is built from TRBV10-3 and TRBJ2-1; TRBD2 agrees at 8 bases. The CDR3 extends over 16 amino acids. The germline V gene encodes CDR1 ENHRY and CDR2 SYGVKD. Losses at the gene ends were 0 bases for V and 2 bases for J; bases not matched to a gene: 3. As DNA, the CDR3 is TGTGCCATCAGTGAGTCGCCCGGGGGGGCCTACAATGAGCAGTTCTTC. It encodes CAISESPGGAYNEQFF.

This clonotype was seen a handful of times. The chain has TRBV5-1 and TRBJ2-7; 10 bases align to TRBD1. The CDR3 contains 17 residues. Germline V gives CDR1 SGHRS, CDR2 YFSETQ. V dropped 4 bases and J dropped 4; count of bases not matched to a gene: 14. CDR3 DNA: TGCGCCAGCAGCCGCCGAATAGGACAGGGGGATCTATACGAGCAGTACTTC. It is translated as CASSRRIGQGDLYEQYF.

V is TRBV5-5 and J is TRBJ1-1; maybe TRBD1 (6 bases). There are 14 residues in the CDR3. V was trimmed by 4 bases and J by 0 bases, leaving 10 bases between them. Germline CDR1 reads SGHKS; CDR2 reads YYEKEE (reference sequence). The DNA for the CDR3 is TGTGCCAGCAGCAAGGGACATATGAACACTGAAGCTTTCTTT. This sequence encodes CASSKGHMNTEAFF.

The genes are TRBV5-4 and TRBJ1-2; 7 nucleotides agree with TRBD1. CDR3 size: 14 residues. V lost 1 base to trimming and J lost 5 bases; unmatched junction nucleotides: 5. CDR1 and CDR2 from the germline V gene are SGHNT and YYREEE (reference sequence). The DNA of the CDR3 is TGTGCCAGCAGCTTGCGACAGGGATTGTATGGCTACACCTTC. It codes for CASSLRQGLYGYTF.

This clonotype has just a few counts. V usage is TRBV20-1 and J usage is TRBJ2-7; the match to TRBD2 covers 10 bases. The CDR3 is 13 amino acids. Germline trimming cut 7 bases from V and 4 bases from J; bases unmatched to any gene: 7. Germline values: CDR1 DFQATT, CDR2 SNEGSKA (reference sequence). CDR3 nucleotides: TGCAGTGTTCCGACTAGCGGGTTATACGAGCAGTACTTC. This sequence encodes CSVPTSGLYEQYF.

The genes are TRBV16 and TRBJ2-1; D may be TRBD2 (6 bases). V was clipped by 0 bases and J by 0 bases, with 6 bases between them. The CDR3 covers 15 residues. Germline CDR1 reads KGHSY; CDR2 reads FQNENV. The CDR3, as DNA: TGTGCCAGCAGCCAATCGCGGGGCTCCTACAATGAGCAGTTCTTC. Residues: CASSQSRGSYNEQFF.

This clonotype was observed a handful of times. The chain links TRBV24-1 to TRBJ1-1; maybe TRBD1 (5 bases). CDR3 length: 12 residues. V was clipped by 10 bases and J by 4 bases, with 12 bases between them. Germline assignment: CDR1 KGHDR and CDR2 SFDVKD. CDR3 region: CATGTPGTEAFF. CDR3 nucleotide sequence: TGTGCCACAGGGACCCCGGGCACTGAAGCTTTCTTT.